A selection of T cell receptor beta chains follows, all from one sample in a study of OX40 agonist ivuxolimab in advanced cancers. Assay: immunoSEQ multiplex PCR; the TCRdb copy retains only in-frame clones and omits some. The sample includes 85,000 to 100,000 clones, less than 95% seen only once; the top ten take about 0.18%. The starting material was CD4+ or CD8+ T cells sorted from blood, obtained in a trial of the OX40 agonist ivuxolimab. These receptors originate from an adult with an advanced solid tumor such as melanoma, head and neck, liver or kidney cancer. Each CDR3 is given with its conserved first and last residue. D genes are given only for firm matches. The size entry is marked missing in some rows and otherwise reads once, few, many or a size class.

clone_size j_call v_call d_call cdr3_nt cdr3_aa
. TRBJ2-7 TRBV19 . TGTGCCAGTAGCCCGGATTCTTCGTTTCGCGAGCAGTACTTC CASSPDSSFREQYF
. TRBJ2-7 TRBV5-1 . TGCGCCAGCAGCTGGGAGAGAGCCTACGAGCAGTACTTC CASSWERAYEQYF
few TRBJ1-2 TRBV4-1 . TGCGCCAGCAGCCAAGATGGGGCCTTACGAGGCGGCTACACCTTC CASSQDGALRGGYTF
. TRBJ1-3 TRBV7-2 TRBD1 TGTGCCAGCAGCATACAGGGGTTGATCGGAAACACCATATATTTT CASSIQGLIGNTIYF
. TRBJ2-2 TRBV4-1 TRBD2 TGCGCCAGCAGGTCCTGGGGAGGGAGCACCGGGGAGCTGTTTTTT CASRSWGGSTGELFF
. TRBJ2-5 TRBV5-1 TRBD2 TGCGCCAGCAGCTTGAGGACTAGCGGGAGAGGGGAGACCCAGTACTTC CASSLRTSGRGETQYF
. TRBJ2-1 TRBV11-3 TRBD2 TGTGCCAGCAGCTTAGATCGCGGGAGTTACAATGAGCAGTTCTTC CASSLDRGSYNEQFF
. TRBJ1-5 TRBV6-5 . TGTGCCAGCAGTTACGCACGCAATCAGCCCCAGCATTTT CASSYARNQPQHF
once TRBJ1-2 TRBV30 . TGTGCCTGGAGGCAGCCCGGGACTCCTTTCAGGGGCTACACCTTC CAWRQPGTPFRGYTF
few TRBJ1-5 TRBV18 . TGTGCCAGCTCACCTCTGGCAGACGGTCAGCCCCAGCATTTT CASSPLADGQPQHF
. TRBJ2-1 TRBV20-1 . TGCAGTGCTAGCTCCTACAATGAGCAGTTCTTC CSASSYNEQFF
. TRBJ2-2 TRBV5-8 . TGTGCCAGCAGCTTGTCCACTTCATCCGGGTTGACCGGGGAGCTGTTTTTT CASSLSTSSGLTGELFF
once TRBJ2-7 TRBV10-2 TRBD2 TGCGCCACCTTCGAGCGGGAGAACTACGAGCAGTACTTC CATFERENYEQYF
. TRBJ1-6 TRBV29-1 . TGCAGCGTTGTATGGGATCGGCATAATTCACCCCTCCACTTT CSVVWDRHNSPLHF
. TRBJ1-1 TRBV5-1 . TGCGCCAGCAGCGCTCAGAGTTTGAACACTGAAGCTTTCTTT CASSAQSLNTEAFF
. TRBJ2-1 TRBV2 TRBD1 TGTGCCAGCAGTGGGGACAGGGGACCTTACAATGAGCAGTTCTTC CASSGDRGPYNEQFF
. TRBJ2-1 TRBV15 . TGTGCCACCAGCAGAGGGCGGTCTCTGGGGAGCAATGAGCAGTTCTTC CATSRGRSLGSNEQFF
. TRBJ1-1 TRBV5-1 . TGCGCCAGCAGCTGGGAGGGGCCGAACACTGAAGCTTTCTTT CASSWEGPNTEAFF
once TRBJ1-1 TRBV7-9 TRBD1 TGTGCCAGCAGCAGTTGGACAGGGGGGGCCTTTTCGCAAGCTTTCTTT CASSSWTGGAFSQAFF
once TRBJ1-4 TRBV5-5 . TGTGCCAGCAGCTTGGTAGGACAAGATGAAAAACTGTTTTTT CASSLVGQDEKLFF
. TRBJ2-3 TRBV11-2 . TGTGCCAGCACCCCCCGAAGGGGTACAGATACGCAGTATTTT CASTPRRGTDTQYF
. TRBJ1-1 TRBV25-1 . TGTGCCAGCAGTGAATCGGGCAGGGTCGCTGTCCCTGAAGCTTTCTTT CASSESGRVAVPEAFF
. TRBJ2-5 TRBV11-3 TRBD2 TGTGCCAGCAGCTTAGATTCCCGGGAGGGCCGCCAGACCCAGTACTTC CASSLDSREGRQTQYF
. TRBJ2-1 TRBV7-2 TRBD2 TGTGCCAGCAGCACCGGCCGGGGGGGACTAGCGAACAATGAGCAGTTCTTC CASSTGRGGLANNEQFF
. TRBJ2-1 TRBV28 . TGTGCCAGCAGTCCTCGCCTCTACAATGAGCAGTTCTTC CASSPRLYNEQFF
. TRBJ1-1 TRBV7-2 . TGTGCCAGCAGCTTAGTCGGGGCAGGGAGGATACTGAACACTGAAGCTTTCTTT CASSLVGAGRILNTEAFF
. TRBJ2-2 TRBV6-5 . TGTGCCAGCAGTTACTCGGAAACCGGGGAGCTGTTTTTT CASSYSETGELFF
. TRBJ2-1 TRBV7-6 . TGTGCCAGCAGCGATCAAGTCAACCTCAATGAGCAGTTCTTC CASSDQVNLNEQFF
. TRBJ2-5 TRBV6-1 TRBD2 TGTGCCAGCAGTGAAGCGACTAGCAGTTCCTGGGAGACCCAGTACTTC CASSEATSSSWETQYF
. TRBJ2-1 TRBV28 . TGTGCCAGCAGTTTACTTGGGTTTGAGCAGTTCTTC CASSLLGFEQFF
. TRBJ2-7 TRBV18 . TGTGCCAGCTCACCACCGTTTGTCAGCTACGAGCAGTACTTC CASSPPFVSYEQYF
. TRBJ2-1 TRBV2 . TGTGCCAGCAGTCCTGTATATCCCCAAAACAATGAGCAGTTCTTC CASSPVYPQNNEQFF
. TRBJ1-3 TRBV5-6 TRBD1 TGTGCCAGCAGCTTGACAGGGGGGATTGGAAACACCATATATTTT CASSLTGGIGNTIYF
. TRBJ2-7 TRBV11-2 . TGTGCCAGCAGCTTATTGGGGGACGGCAACTACGAGCAGTACTTC CASSLLGDGNYEQYF
. TRBJ2-7 TRBV7-6 . TGTGCCAGCAGCTTAGATGCTACCTCCGTCTCCGAGCAGTACTTC CASSLDATSVSEQYF
. TRBJ1-1 TRBV6-5 TRBD1 TGTGCCAGCAGTAACAGGGACAGAGAAGCTTTCTTT CASSNRDREAFF
. TRBJ1-4 TRBV15 . TGTGCCACCAGCAGATTTGAGATCGGGGGTGCCGAAAAACTGTTTTTT CATSRFEIGGAEKLFF
. TRBJ2-4 TRBV7-6 . TGTGCCAGCAGCGCCGACTTAGCCAAAAACATTCAGTACTTC CASSADLAKNIQYF
. TRBJ1-1 TRBV10-1 . TGCGCCAGCAGTATGGCGGGGGTTCGAGTGGATGAAGCTTTCTTT CASSMAGVRVDEAFF
. TRBJ1-1 TRBV6-1 . TGTGCCAGCAGTGAAGCACGCTTGGGAGCTTTCTTT CASSEARLGAFF
. TRBJ1-1 TRBV18 . TGTGCCAGCTCACCATCGGGTCCCTCTGAAGCTTTCTTT CASSPSGPSEAFF
. TRBJ1-1 TRBV29-1 TRBD1 TGCAGCGTAACACAGGGGGCTAGCGCGGGGACTGAAGCTTTCTTT CSVTQGASAGTEAFF
. TRBJ1-6 TRBV5-5 TRBD1 TGTGCCAGCAGCTTGGCCGGGACAGATTCACCCCTCCACTTT CASSLAGTDSPLHF